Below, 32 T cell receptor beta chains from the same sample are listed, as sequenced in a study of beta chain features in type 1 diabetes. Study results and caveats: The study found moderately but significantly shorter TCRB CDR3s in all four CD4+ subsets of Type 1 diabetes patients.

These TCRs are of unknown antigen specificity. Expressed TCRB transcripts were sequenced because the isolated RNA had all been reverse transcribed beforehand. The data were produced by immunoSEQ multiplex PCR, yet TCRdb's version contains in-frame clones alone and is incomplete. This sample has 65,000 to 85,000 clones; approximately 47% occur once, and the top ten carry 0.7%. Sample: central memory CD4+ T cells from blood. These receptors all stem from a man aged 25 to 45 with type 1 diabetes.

CDR3 residues: CASSPRPGRADTQYF. The CDR3 nucleotides are TGCGCCAGCAGCCCCCGGCCGGGGAGGGCAGATACGCAGTATTTT. The chain links TRBV5-1 to TRBJ2-3; the match to TRBD2 covers 7 bases. The CDR3 contains 15 residues. Germline V CDR1 and CDR2: SGHRS, YFSETQ. V trimming: 4 bases; J trimming: 4 bases; junction bases outside the gene matches: 9.

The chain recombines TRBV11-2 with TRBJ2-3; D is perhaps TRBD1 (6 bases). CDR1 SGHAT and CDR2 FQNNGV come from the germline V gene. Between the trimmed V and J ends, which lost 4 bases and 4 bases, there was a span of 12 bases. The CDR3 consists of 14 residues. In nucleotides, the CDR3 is TGTGCCAGCAGCTGGACAGTGTTGGCAGATACGCAGTATTTT. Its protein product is CASSWTVLADTQYF.

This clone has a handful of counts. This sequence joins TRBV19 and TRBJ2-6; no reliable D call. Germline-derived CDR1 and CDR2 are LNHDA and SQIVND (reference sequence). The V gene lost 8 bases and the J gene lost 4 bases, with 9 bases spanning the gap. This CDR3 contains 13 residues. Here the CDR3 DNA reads TGTGCCAGTGGCCCCCAGGGGGCCAACGTCCTGACTTTC. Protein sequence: CASGPQGANVLTF.

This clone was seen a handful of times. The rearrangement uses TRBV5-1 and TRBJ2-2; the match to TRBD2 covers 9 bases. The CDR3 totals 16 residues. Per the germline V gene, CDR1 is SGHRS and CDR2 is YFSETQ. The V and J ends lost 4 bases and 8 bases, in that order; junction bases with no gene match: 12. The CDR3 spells CASSRASGTPLGELFF. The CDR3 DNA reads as TGCGCCAGCAGCCGAGCTAGCGGGACCCCTTTGGGGGAGCTGTTTTTT.

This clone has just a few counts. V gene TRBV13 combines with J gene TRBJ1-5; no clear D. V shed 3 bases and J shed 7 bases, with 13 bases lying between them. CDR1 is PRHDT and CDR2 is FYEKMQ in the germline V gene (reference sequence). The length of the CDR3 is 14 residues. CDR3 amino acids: CASSLRGDGQPQHF. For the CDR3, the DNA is TGTGCCAGCAGCTTGCGGGGAGACGGGCAGCCCCAGCATTTT.

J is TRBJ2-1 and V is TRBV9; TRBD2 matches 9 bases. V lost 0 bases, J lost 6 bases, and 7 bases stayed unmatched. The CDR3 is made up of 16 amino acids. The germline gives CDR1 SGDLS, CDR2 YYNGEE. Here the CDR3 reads CASSVGTAGGPNEQFF. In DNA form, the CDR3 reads TGTGCCAGCAGCGTAGGTACAGCGGGGGGCCCCAATGAGCAGTTCTTC.

The CDR3 here is CASSEQGETQYF. The CDR3 bases are TGTGCCAGCAGTGAACAGGGAGAGACCCAGTACTTC. This sequence joins TRBV2 and TRBJ2-5; D is possibly TRBD1 (5 bases). The CDR3 spans 12 residues. V lost 2 bases, J lost 4 bases, and 5 bases lay in between. Germline V gene lookup returns CDR1 SNHLY and CDR2 FYNNEI.

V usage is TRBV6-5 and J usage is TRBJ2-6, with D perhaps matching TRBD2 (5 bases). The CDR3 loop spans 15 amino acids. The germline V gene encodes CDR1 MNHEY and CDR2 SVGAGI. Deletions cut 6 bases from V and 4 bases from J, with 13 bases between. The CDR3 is CASSRTSGGANVLTF. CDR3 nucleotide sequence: TGTGCCAGCAGCCGGACTTCCGGGGGGGCCAACGTCCTGACTTTC.

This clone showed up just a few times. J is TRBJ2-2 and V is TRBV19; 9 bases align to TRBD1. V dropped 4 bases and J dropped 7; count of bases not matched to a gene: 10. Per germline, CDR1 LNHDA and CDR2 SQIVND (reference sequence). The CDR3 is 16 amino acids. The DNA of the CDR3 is TGTGCCAGTAGTACGGACAGGGGAGGTTTTAACGGGGAGCTGTTTTTT. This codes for CASSTDRGGFNGELFF.

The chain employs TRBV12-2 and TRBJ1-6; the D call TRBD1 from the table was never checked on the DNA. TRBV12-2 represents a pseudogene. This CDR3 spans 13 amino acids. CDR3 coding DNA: TGTGCAAGTCGCTGCGACAGAGACTCACCCCTCCACTTT. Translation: CASRCDRDSPLHF.

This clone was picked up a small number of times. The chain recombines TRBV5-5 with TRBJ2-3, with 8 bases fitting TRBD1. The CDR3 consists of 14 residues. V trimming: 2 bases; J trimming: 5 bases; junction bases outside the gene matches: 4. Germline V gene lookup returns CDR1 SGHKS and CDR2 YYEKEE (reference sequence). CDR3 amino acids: CASSFETGGDTQYF. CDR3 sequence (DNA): TGTGCCAGCAGCTTCGAAACAGGGGGAGATACGCAGTATTTT. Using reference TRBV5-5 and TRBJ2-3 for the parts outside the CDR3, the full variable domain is DAGVTQSPTHLIKTRGQQVTLRCSPISGHKSVSWYQQVLGQGPQFIFQYYEKEERGRGNFPDRFSARQFPNYSSELNVNALLLGDSALYLCASSFETGGDTQYFGPGTRLTVL.

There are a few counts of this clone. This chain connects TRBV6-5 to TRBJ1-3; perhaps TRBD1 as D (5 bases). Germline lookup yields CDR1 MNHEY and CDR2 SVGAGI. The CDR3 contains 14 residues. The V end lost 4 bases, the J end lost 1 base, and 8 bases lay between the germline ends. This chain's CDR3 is CASSSDSSGNTIYF. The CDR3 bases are TGTGCCAGCAGTTCCGACAGTTCTGGAAACACCATATATTTT.

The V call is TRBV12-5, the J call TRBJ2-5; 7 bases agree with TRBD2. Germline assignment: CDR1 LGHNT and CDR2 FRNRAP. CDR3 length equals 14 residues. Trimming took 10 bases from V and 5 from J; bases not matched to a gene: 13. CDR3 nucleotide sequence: TGTGCTACCTCGCCAGATATCGGGAGGGAGACCCAGTACTTC. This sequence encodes CATSPDIGRETQYF.

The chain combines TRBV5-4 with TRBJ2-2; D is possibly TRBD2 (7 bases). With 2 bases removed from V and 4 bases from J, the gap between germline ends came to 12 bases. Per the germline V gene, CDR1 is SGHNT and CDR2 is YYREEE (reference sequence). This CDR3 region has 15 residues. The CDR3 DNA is TGTGCCAGCAGCTTTGTAGGGGGGGTCACCGGGGAGCTGTTTTTT. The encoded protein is CASSFVGGVTGELFF.

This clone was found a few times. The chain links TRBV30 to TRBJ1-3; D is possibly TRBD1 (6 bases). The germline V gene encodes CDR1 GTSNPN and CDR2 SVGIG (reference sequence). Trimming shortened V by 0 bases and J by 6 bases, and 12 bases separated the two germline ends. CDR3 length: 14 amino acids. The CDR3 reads CAWSVGAGANTIYF. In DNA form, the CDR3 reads TGTGCCTGGAGTGTAGGGGCAGGGGCAAACACCATATATTTT.

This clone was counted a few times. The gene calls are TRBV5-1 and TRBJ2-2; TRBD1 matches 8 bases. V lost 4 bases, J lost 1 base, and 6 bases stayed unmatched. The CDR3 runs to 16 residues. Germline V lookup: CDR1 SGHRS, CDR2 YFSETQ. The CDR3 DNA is TGCGCCAGCAGCCCCAGACAGGGGCAGAACACCGGGGAGCTGTTTTTT. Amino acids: CASSPRQGQNTGELFF.

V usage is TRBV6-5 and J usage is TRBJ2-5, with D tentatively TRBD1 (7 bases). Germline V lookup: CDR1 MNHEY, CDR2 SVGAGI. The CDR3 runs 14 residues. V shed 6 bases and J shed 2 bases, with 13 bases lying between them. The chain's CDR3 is CASRSAGGQETQYF. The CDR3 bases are TGTGCCAGCAGAAGTGCAGGGGGGCAAGAGACCCAGTACTTC.

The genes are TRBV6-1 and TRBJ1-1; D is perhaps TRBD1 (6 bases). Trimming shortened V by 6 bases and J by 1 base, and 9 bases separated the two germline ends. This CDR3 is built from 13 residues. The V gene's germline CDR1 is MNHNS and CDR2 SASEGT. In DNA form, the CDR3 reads TGTGCCAGCAGGGGACAACCGAACACTGAAGCTTTCTTT. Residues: CASRGQPNTEAFF.

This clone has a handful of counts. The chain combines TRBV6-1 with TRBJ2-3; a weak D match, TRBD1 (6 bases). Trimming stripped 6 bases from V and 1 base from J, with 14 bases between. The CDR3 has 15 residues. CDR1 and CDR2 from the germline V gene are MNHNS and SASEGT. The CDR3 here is CASRDSGGRTDTQYF. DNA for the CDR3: TGTGCCAGCAGGGACAGTGGGGGACGCACAGATACGCAGTATTTT.

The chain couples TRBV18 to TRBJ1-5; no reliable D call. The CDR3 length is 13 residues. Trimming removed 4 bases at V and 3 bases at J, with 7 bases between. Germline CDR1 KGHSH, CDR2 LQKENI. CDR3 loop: CASSRQANQPQHF. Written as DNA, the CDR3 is TGTGCCAGCTCACGGCAGGCCAATCAGCCCCAGCATTTT. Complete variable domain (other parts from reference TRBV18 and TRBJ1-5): NAGVMQNPRHLVRRRGQEARLRCSPMKGHSHVYWYRQLPEEGLKFMVYLQKENIIDESGMPKERFSAEFPKEGPSILRIQQVVRGDSAAYFCASSRQANQPQHFGDGTRLSIL.

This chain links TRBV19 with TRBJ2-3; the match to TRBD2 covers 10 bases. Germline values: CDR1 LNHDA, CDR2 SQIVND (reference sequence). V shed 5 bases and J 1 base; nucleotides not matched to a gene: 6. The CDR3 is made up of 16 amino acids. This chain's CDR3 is CASSSKLAGRTDTQYF. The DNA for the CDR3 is TGTGCCAGTAGTTCGAAACTAGCGGGGCGCACAGATACGCAGTATTTT.

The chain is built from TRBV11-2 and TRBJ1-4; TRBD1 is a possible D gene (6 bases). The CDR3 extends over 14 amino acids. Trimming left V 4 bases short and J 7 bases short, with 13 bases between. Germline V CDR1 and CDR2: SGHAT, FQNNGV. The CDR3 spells CASSSQGIGEKLFF. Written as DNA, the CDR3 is TGTGCCAGCAGCTCACAGGGTATAGGTGAAAAACTGTTTTTT.

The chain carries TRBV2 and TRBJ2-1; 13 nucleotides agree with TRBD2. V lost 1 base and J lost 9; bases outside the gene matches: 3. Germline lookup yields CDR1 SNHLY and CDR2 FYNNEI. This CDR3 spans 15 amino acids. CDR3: CASSEGTSGRAEQFF. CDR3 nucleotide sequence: TGTGCCAGCAGTGAAGGGACTAGCGGGAGAGCTGAGCAGTTCTTC.

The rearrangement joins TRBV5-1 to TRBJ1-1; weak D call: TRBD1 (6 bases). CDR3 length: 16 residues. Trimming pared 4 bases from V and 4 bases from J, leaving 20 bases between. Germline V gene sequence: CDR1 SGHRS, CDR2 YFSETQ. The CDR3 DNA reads TGCGCCAGCAGCCCCAGACAGGCCGCCCCGTCCACTGAAGCTTTCTTT. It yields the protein CASSPRQAAPSTEAFF.

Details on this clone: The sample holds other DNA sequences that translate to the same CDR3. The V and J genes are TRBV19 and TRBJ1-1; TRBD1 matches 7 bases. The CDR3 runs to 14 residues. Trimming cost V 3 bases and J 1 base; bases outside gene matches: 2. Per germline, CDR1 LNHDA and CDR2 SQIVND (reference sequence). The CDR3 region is CASSIEGANTEAFF. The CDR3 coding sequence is TGTGCCAGTAGTATTGAGGGGGCGAACACTGAAGCTTTCTTT.

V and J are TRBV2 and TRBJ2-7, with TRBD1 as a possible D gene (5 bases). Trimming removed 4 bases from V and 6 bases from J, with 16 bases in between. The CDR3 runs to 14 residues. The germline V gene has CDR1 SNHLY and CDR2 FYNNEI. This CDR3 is CASSAHWSQGEQYF. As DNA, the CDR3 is TGTGCCAGCAGTGCACATTGGAGCCAGGGCGAGCAGTACTTC.

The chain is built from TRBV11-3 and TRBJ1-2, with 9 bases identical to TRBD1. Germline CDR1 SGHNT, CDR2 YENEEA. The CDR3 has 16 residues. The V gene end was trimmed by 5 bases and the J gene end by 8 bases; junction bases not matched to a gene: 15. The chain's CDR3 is CASSPAGTQGAGGYTF. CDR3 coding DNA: TGTGCCAGCAGCCCAGCCGGCACACAGGGGGCGGGCGGCTACACCTTC.

The CDR3 region is CASSLQEAYEQYF. CDR3 DNA: TGCGCCAGCAGCTTACAGGAAGCCTACGAGCAGTACTTC. The chain links TRBV5-1 to TRBJ2-7; D possibly corresponds to TRBD1 (5 bases). This CDR3 contains 13 residues. Germline CDR1 is SGHRS and CDR2 is YFSETQ. V was shortened by 2 bases and J by 2 bases, with 8 bases between the two germline ends.

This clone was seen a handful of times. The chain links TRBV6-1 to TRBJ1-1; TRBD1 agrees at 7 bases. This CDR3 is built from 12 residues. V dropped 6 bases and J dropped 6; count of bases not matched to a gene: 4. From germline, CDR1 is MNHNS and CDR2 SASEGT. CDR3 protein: CASRADRAEAFF. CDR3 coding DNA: TGTGCCAGCAGAGCCGACAGGGCTGAAGCTTTCTTT.

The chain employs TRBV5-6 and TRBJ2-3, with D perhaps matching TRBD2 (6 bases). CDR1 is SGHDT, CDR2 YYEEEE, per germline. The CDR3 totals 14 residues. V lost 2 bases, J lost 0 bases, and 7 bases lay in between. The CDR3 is CASSFRGSTDTQYF. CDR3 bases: TGTGCCAGCAGCTTTCGGGGGAGCACAGATACGCAGTATTTT.

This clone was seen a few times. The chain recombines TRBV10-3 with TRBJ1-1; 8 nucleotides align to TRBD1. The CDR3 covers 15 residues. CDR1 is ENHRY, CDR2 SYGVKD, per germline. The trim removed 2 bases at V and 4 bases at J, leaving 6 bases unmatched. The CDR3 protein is CAISEGTGTLTEAFF. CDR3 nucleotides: TGTGCCATCAGTGAGGGGACAGGAACTCTCACTGAAGCTTTCTTT.

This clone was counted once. CDR3 nucleotides: TGTGCCAGCAGCGTAGGAGATAGCAATCAGCCCCAGCATTTT. The encoded protein is CASSVGDSNQPQHF. This sequence joins TRBV9 and TRBJ1-5; D uncertain. Trimming stripped 0 bases from V and 0 bases from J, with 4 bases between. This CDR3 has 14 amino acids. Germline loops: CDR1 SGDLS, CDR2 YYNGEE.